Listed here are 10 T cell receptor beta chains from one sample, sequenced in a study of identical twins. TCRdb analysed the 5' RACE reads with MiXCR anew, one entry per CDR3 protein. The table records about 660,000 distinct CDR3 sequences, 8.6% of them present only once. The same data also went into a second study, on yellow fever vaccine responses in identical twins.

Specimen: PBMCs. Receptors were obtained from a woman aged 18-35 years in good health.

J is TRBJ2-7 and V is TRBV20-1; 11 positions agree with TRBD1. The V gene's germline CDR1 is DFQATT and CDR2 SNEGSKA (reference sequence). The J segment lost 0 bases and the V segment lost 5 bases, leaving 3 bases of the junction unmatched. This CDR3 region has 14 residues. Here the CDR3 DNA reads TGCAGTGCTGAGGACAGGGGGCACTCCTACGAGCAGTACTTC. Translating it yields CSAEDRGHSYEQYF.

This clonotype turned up a few times. The rearrangement uses TRBV6-5 and TRBJ2-3; tentatively, D is TRBD1 (6 bases). The V end lost 0 bases, the J end lost 6 bases, and 16 bases lay between the germline ends. Germline V CDR1 and CDR2: MNHEY, SVGAGI. The CDR3 extends over 16 amino acids. CDR3 sequence (DNA): TGTGCCAGCAGTTACTCGAGTGGGACACTTCGGGATACGCAGTATTTT. Translating it yields CASSYSSGTLRDTQYF.

There are a few counts of this clonotype. This chain connects TRBV27 to TRBJ1-5; a weak D match, TRBD1 (5 bases). The germline CDR1 and CDR2 sequences are MNHEY and SMNVEV (reference sequence). CDR3 length equals 13 residues. V was trimmed by 8 bases and J by 7 bases, leaving 15 bases between them. DNA for the CDR3: TGTGCCAGCGCCCGGGACGCAATACAGCCCCAGCATTTT. Its protein product is CASARDAIQPQHF.

This clonotype has more than one count but fewer than ten. V and J are TRBV5-1 and TRBJ2-3; the match to TRBD2 covers 11 bases. Germline V gene sequence: CDR1 SGHRS, CDR2 YFSETQ. There are 16 residues in the CDR3. Unmatched junction bases numbered 8, after V lost 3 bases and J lost 5 bases. The CDR3 DNA is TGCGCCAGCAGCTCGTTCGTAGCGGGAGGGCGAGATACGCAGTATTTT. Protein sequence: CASSSFVAGGRDTQYF.

This clonotype came up a few times. The genes are TRBV12-3 or TRBV12-4 and TRBJ2-1; the match to TRBD2 covers 11 bases. Unmatched junction bases numbered 15, after V lost 3 bases and J lost 2 bases. The length of the CDR3 is 20 residues. This CDR3 is CASSLLLAGDRPGTYNEQFF. CDR3 DNA: TGTGCCAGCAGTTTGTTACTAGCGGGAGACCGACCAGGGACCTACAATGAGCAGTTCTTC.

In this sample, this clonotype turned up a few times. This sequence joins TRBV20-1 and TRBJ2-1, with 11 positions matching TRBD2. The CDR3 has 13 residues. The germline CDR1 and CDR2 sequences are DFQATT and SNEGSKA (reference sequence). J gave up 6 bases and V 6 bases, and 4 bases lay outside the gene matches. The CDR3 sequence is CSAASGRSNEQFF. The CDR3 bases are TGCAGTGCAGCTAGCGGGAGGAGCAATGAGCAGTTCTTC.

The V gene is TRBV4-1, the J gene TRBJ2-1, with 8 bases that match TRBD1. V shed 0 bases, J shed 6 bases, and the junction held 7 bases outside the gene matches. The germline V gene has CDR1 MGHRA and CDR2 YSYEKL. This CDR3 spans 16 amino acids. CDR3 protein: CASSQDEDRALNEQFF. CDR3 DNA: TGCGCCAGCAGCCAAGACGAGGACAGGGCCCTCAATGAGCAGTTCTTC.

This clonotype has only a few counts. The chain joins TRBV2 to TRBJ1-6; weak D call: TRBD1 (5 bases). The germline V and J ends were trimmed by 7 bases and 10 bases, with 17 bases remaining between them. The CDR3 has 14 residues. Germline CDR1 reads SNHLY; CDR2 reads FYNNEI. The CDR3 loop is CASTTGGVLSPLHF. CDR3 DNA sequence: TGTGCCAGCACCACGGGAGGGGTCCTCTCACCCCTCCACTTT.

This clonotype occurred many times. The chain recombines TRBV2 with TRBJ2-1, with a tentative D call TRBD2 (5 bases). CDR1 and CDR2 from the germline V gene are SNHLY and FYNNEI. The CDR3 sequence is 14 residues long. With 3 bases removed from V and 0 bases from J, the gap between germline ends came to 6 bases. CDR3 nucleotides: TGTGCCAGCAGTGAGGGGAGCTCCTACAATGAGCAGTTCTTC. Its protein is CASSEGSSYNEQFF.

The rearrangement links TRBV4-1 to TRBJ2-5, with 8 bases aligning to TRBD2. Germline CDR1 reads MGHRA; CDR2 reads YSYEKL. The CDR3 contains 14 residues. Losses at the gene ends were 5 bases for V and 2 bases for J; bases not matched to a gene: 4. CDR3 DNA: TGCGCCAGCAGCTACTTAGCGGGACAAGAGACCCAGTACTTC. Amino acids: CASSYLAGQETQYF.